This TCR beta chain emerged from a study of blood T cells in healthy people across ages. Germline CDR1 and CDR2: DFQATT and SNEGSKA (reference sequence). V was clipped by 0 bases and J by 16 bases, with 22 bases between them. This CDR3 is built from 14 residues. Donors were systemically healthy Caucasian individuals from Russia aged about 6 to 95 years. Alongside a J-beta primer mix, a sample-barcoded 5' primer served in a second PCR lasting about 7 to 11 cycles. TCRdb passed the 5' RACE reads through MiXCR, listing each CDR3 protein once. The sample shows some 790,000 distinct CDR3 sequences, 25% to 30% of them seen only once. The table lists this clonotype with a few counts. The antigen remains undetermined. Study-level findings and limits: Per-million-T-cell TCR beta diversity fell roughly linearly with age. Investigators viewed diversity estimates from one million T cells as underestimates, the study reported.

This sequence originates from a woman at least 80 years old in good health. The J gene is TRBJ2-1, the V gene TRBV20-1, with D possibly being TRBD1 (6 bases). The sequenced sample consisted of blood. The CDR3 nucleotides are TGCAGTGCTAGAGATAAGGGTAGAATAGGGGGTAACTTCTTC. Amino acids: CSARDKGRIGGNFF.